The next 4 T cell receptor beta chains were all read from a single sample in a study of blood T cell repertoires in COVID-19. Libraries were prepared by immunoSEQ multiplex PCR; TCRdb keeps only in-frame clonotypes and omits some of them. The sample has some 74,000 clones; approximately 79% are singletons. Sequenced input: peripheral blood. Receptors were obtained from a woman between 50 and 59 years old with acute or convalescent COVID-19.

The chain recombines TRBV12-2 with TRBJ1-1; the table gives TRBD1 as D, unverified against the DNA. TRBV12-2 is termed a pseudogene. The CDR3 length is 18 residues. The CDR3 loop reads CASRLVGTGGSMNTEAFF. The CDR3 DNA is TGTGCAAGTCGCTTAGTTGGGACAGGGGGGAGCATGAACACTGAAGCTTTCTTT.

The chain joins TRBV29-1 to TRBJ1-1, with D unresolved. The CDR3 has 15 amino acids. Trimming left V 6 bases short and J 0 bases short, with 17 bases between. Germline V gives CDR1 SQVTM, CDR2 ANQGSEA. CDR3 region: CSVRAGWGMNTEAFF. The CDR3 nucleotides read TGCAGCGTGCGAGCGGGTTGGGGTATGAACACTGAAGCTTTCTTT.

CDR3 loop: CATALTKVASETQYF. CDR3 DNA: TGTGCCACCGCCCTTACGAAGGTAGCGTCTGAGACCCAGTACTTC. The chain couples TRBV15 to TRBJ2-5; perhaps TRBD2 as D (5 bases). V lost 8 bases, J lost 5 bases, and 21 bases lay in between. Germline V lookup: CDR1 LNHNV, CDR2 YYDKDF (reference sequence). This CDR3 region has 15 residues. Together with reference TRBV15 and TRBJ2-5, the CDR3 gives the full variable domain: DAMVIQNPRYQVTQFGKPVTLSCSQTLNHNVMYWYQQKSSQAPKLLFHYYDKDFNNEADTPDNFQSRRPNTSFCFLDIRSPGLGDTAMYLCATALTKVASETQYFGPGTRLLVL.

This chain joins TRBV6-2 or TRBV6-3 and TRBJ2-1, with TRBD2 matching over 10 bases. The J segment lost 3 bases and the V segment lost 4 bases, leaving 3 bases of the junction unmatched. The CDR3 is 15 amino acids. Germline V CDR1 and CDR2: MNHEY, SVGEGT. CDR3 sequence: CASSSGLADYNEQFF. Written as DNA, the CDR3 is TGTGCCAGCAGTTCCGGACTAGCGGACTACAATGAGCAGTTCTTC.